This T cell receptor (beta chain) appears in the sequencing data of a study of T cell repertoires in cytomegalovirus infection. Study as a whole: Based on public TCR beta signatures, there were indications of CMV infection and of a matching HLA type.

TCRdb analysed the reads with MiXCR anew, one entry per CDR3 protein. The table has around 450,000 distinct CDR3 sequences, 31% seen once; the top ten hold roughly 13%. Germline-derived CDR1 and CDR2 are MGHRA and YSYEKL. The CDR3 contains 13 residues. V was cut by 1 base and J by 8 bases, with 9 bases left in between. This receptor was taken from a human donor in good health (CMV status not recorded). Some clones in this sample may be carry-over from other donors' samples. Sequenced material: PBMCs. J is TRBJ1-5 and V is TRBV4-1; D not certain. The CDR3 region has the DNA TGCGCCAGCAGCCAAGTTATTGAGGAGCCCCAGCATTTT. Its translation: CASSQVIEEPQHF.